The T cell receptor beta chain described here comes from a study of blood T cell repertoires in COVID-19 (dated by TCRdb to 2018 to 2021). Regarding the research as a whole: The collaborator samples originated in the United States, Italy and Spain and spanned the acute and convalescent phases of COVID-19. The prospective study material was composed of cDNA or gDNA derived from T cells, B-cell-depleted T cells, or PBMCs. Deeply sampled blood TCRbeta repertoires from subjects exposed to, actively infected with, or recovered from COVID-19 were included in the dataset. A freely available public database, intended as a resource for researchers studying the immune response to SARS-CoV-2, is where the repertoires were released. The samples were drawn from the first 160 participants of the ongoing ImmuneRACE study and from some 1,300 subjects provided by 6 global collaborators. Nearly every sample came with metadata listing a de-identified subject ID, COVID-19 status, age in years and sex. HLA class I and class II types, where available, came from metadata supplied by the sample provider rather than from assay-based typing. Summary of the overall study and its limitations: Clinical and demographic metadata were provided uncurated, with the amount varying by source and participant.

TCRbeta CDR3 regions were amplified from genomic DNA using the immunoSEQ Assay, a bias-controlled multiplex PCR. Turning to the authors' computational methods: The number of nucleated cells in each sample was estimated from the amplification of reference gene primers within the assay. To quantify the absolute abundance of each unique TCRbeta CDR3 rearrangement, sequence reads were collapsed and filtered. For each sample, productive Simpson clonality was calculated as the square root of Simpson's diversity index over productive rearrangements. This is the immuneACCESS table as TCRdb keeps it, with only in-frame sequences that have V and J called. A part of the clones is gone; compared with another copy, unresolved V genes explain less than half, and the rest is unexplained. V and J calls and clone size are given by that table; D and trimming were obtained from the DNA. The sample table contains about 190,000 clones; only one count was recorded for roughly four fifths of them. Jointly, the top ten make up roughly 12% of the sample.

Turning to this clone: What this receptor recognizes is not known. No per-base quality is available; no much larger clone lies one base away.

Collaborating institutions collected whole blood in K2EDTA tubes following their own protocols. For TCRbeta analysis, collaborators shipped samples as frozen whole blood, isolated PBMCs, or DNA extracted from either of those sample types. The TCR comes from a woman aged 45-65 years with acute or convalescent COVID-19. Material for sequencing was peripheral blood.

The CDR3 protein sequence reads: CASGRQGNQPQHF. The nucleotide sequence is given as TGTGCCAGCGGAAGACAGGGCAATCAGCCCCAGCATTTT. Recombination connected TRBV28 to TRBJ1-5; TRBD1 is a possible D gene, resting on 6 matching bases. Via the germline V gene, CDR1 is MDHEN and CDR2 SYDVKM. V is pared back by 8 bases and J by 2 bases, with 10 bases lying between the germline termini. The CDR3, from cysteine to phenylalanine, totals 13 residues. The CDR3 DNA has 39 bases and is translated from base 1.